This TCR beta chain originates from a study of blood T cell repertoires in COVID-19. Germline loops: CDR1 SGHVS, CDR2 FNYEAQ. J gave up 4 bases and V 5 bases, and 11 bases lay outside the gene matches. There are 16 residues in the CDR3. Assay: immunoSEQ multiplex PCR; the TCRdb copy retains only in-frame clones and omits some. The sample comprises fewer than 65,000 clones, approximately 90% of which are singletons, and 1% to 1.5% rests with the top ten. The chain has TRBV7-6 and TRBJ1-1; 9 nucleotides align to TRBD1. The specimen sequenced was peripheral blood. This receptor was taken from an elderly woman with acute or convalescent COVID-19. The CDR3 loop reads CASSLRTGAMGTEAFF. CDR3 bases: TGTGCCAGCAGCCTCCGGACAGGGGCAATGGGCACTGAAGCTTTCTTT.